The T cell receptor (beta chain) described here comes from a study of T cells after yellow fever vaccination (dated by TCRdb to about 2019). With respect to the entire study: The SMART-Seq v4 Ultra Low Input RNA kit was used to prepare libraries from fractions with low cell numbers. To follow T-cell clones before and after primary and booster YFV17D yellow fever vaccination, bulk TCR alpha and beta repertoires were sequenced over time. Two healthy male donors, one aged 18 to 30 and one aged 30 to 40 years, made up the cohort. Blood samples were taken at several timepoints before and after primary and secondary immunization, and bulk PBMC replicates and cell subsets were isolated. On the study overall, not on this receptor specifically: After the booster, most of the clones that had expanded following primary vaccination were detected again (approximately 95% of CD4 and roughly 90% of CD8), which suggests that memory was broadly maintained. FACS-sorted repertoires could contain abundant contaminating clonotypes from the bulk population, so computational filtering was required. A small fraction of clonotypes appeared in both the CD4 and CD8 compartments, likely as a result of convergent recombination. Only two donors were included in the study, so the extent to which the findings can be generalized is limited. Compared with the primary T-cell response, the secondary T-cell response was weaker but faster, peaking on day 5 rather than day 15.

This clonotype has a count of ten or more. The specificity of this receptor is unknown. No much larger clone is present one base from it, and per-base qualities are unavailable. Sequencing relied on an Illumina NovaSeq 6000. TCR cDNA was synthesized by 5'RACE template switching, which introduced a universal primer site and unique molecular identifiers. cDNA synthesis was primed from both the TCR alpha and TCR beta constant segments. Two PCR steps were used to amplify libraries, with sample barcodes and sequencing adapters being added in the second step. Libraries were sequenced on Illumina HiSeq 2500 (2x100 bp) or NovaSeq (2x150 bp). The authors' analysis ran thus. Reads were demultiplexed and collapsed into UMI consensus sequences with MIGEC, and V(D)J alignment was performed with MiXCR. Using edgeR on replicate PBMC samples, clonotypes were called vaccine-responding if FDR was below 0.01 and the log2 fold change was above 5 up to day 15. Bulk clonotypes were assigned CD4 or CD8 identity according to which sequenced CD4 or CD8 repertoire held them at higher abundance. Through fastp at Q25 and MiXCR, TCRdb rebuilt clones from the public reads, retaining in-frame beta chains. For every CDR3 protein sequence, its rows merge into one entry that carries the most common genes and DNA. Here the V and J calls rest on TCRdb's processing, not on the authors' analysis. Across this sample there are approximately 250,000 distinct CDR3 sequences, with more than 3.5% seen only once. Approximately 18% of the sample is held by the ten biggest clonotypes.

The CDR3, cysteine through phenylalanine, is 12 amino acids long. Kept here is only the CDR3 DNA, which spans 36 bases and is read in frame from base 1. The V end loses 5 bases and the J end loses 6 bases, and a stretch of 9 bases separates them. In the germline V gene (reference sequence), CDR1 corresponds to SEHNR and CDR2 to FQNEAQ. The sample's treatment or condition label, decoded: live attenuated yellow fever vaccine strain. At every blood-draw timepoint, two biological replicates of bulk PBMCs were collected. A standard Ficoll-Paque protocol was used to isolate PBMCs from peripheral blood. RNA was extracted with TriZol from bulk PBMCs, CD4 and CD8 fractions, and dextramer-positive and dextramer-negative fractions.

The material sequenced was PBMCs, taken 15 days after the yellow fever booster vaccination. The clonotype comes from a man between 18 and 35 years old who received the YFV17D yellow fever vaccine. The sequence links TRBV7-9 to TRBJ2-3, with no reliable assignment of the D segment. The nucleotide sequence reads as follows: TGTGCCAGCAGCACAACCACGGATACGCAGTATTTT. Its protein is CASSTTTDTQYF.